These 32 T cell receptor beta chains were all obtained from the same sample, sequenced in a study of cytomegalovirus exposure and HLA in healthy donors. Assay: immunoSEQ multiplex PCR; the TCRdb copy retains only in-frame clones and omits some. The data contain 160,000 or so clones, around 90% of them singletons. The sequenced sample consisted of PBMCs. The receptors shown here come from a man between 18 and 29 years old in good health and CMV-seronegative.

V and J are TRBV5-4 and TRBJ2-5, with 10 bases matching TRBD2. This CDR3 region has 14 residues. The germline V gene encodes CDR1 SGHNT and CDR2 YYREEE (reference sequence). V trimming: 7 bases; J trimming: 1 base; junction bases outside the gene matches: 4. The chain's CDR3 is CASRTSGSQETQYF. CDR3 in DNA: TGTGCCAGCCGGACTAGCGGAAGCCAAGAGACCCAGTACTTC.

The CDR3 DNA is TGTGCCAGCAGTTACTCGGGGCACCAGCCCCAGCATTTT. This codes for CASSYSGHQPQHF. J is TRBJ1-5 and V is TRBV6-5; TRBD1 might be the D (5 bases). Trimming took off 0 bases at V and 7 bases at J, with 7 bases between the two ends. From germline, CDR1 is MNHEY and CDR2 SVGAGI. The CDR3 length is 13 residues.

This clone turned up a few times. This sequence joins TRBV7-9 and TRBJ1-6, with TRBD1 as a possible D gene (5 bases). CDR3 length equals 14 residues. Trimming stripped 1 base from V and 9 bases from J, with 10 bases between. The V gene's germline CDR1 is SEHNR and CDR2 FQNEAQ (reference sequence). This CDR3 is CASSLVGEGSPLHF. As DNA, the CDR3 is TGTGCCAGCAGCTTAGTAGGGGAAGGTTCACCCCTCCACTTT.

This chain connects TRBV6-1 to TRBJ2-7; the D is unclear. Germline V gives CDR1 MNHNS, CDR2 SASEGT. Trimming left V 4 bases short and J 3 bases short, with 7 bases between. This CDR3 comprises 12 residues. The CDR3 here is CASSARGYEQYV. CDR3 DNA sequence: TGTGCCAGCAGTGCTAGAGGCTACGAGCAGTACGTC.

This clone has a single count. V usage is TRBV28 and J usage is TRBJ1-3; possible D gene TRBD1, 5 bases. The CDR3 spans 12 residues. V was clipped by 6 bases and J by 8 bases, with 11 bases between them. The germline CDR1 and CDR2 sequences are MDHEN and SYDVKM. The CDR3 DNA sequence: TGTGCCAGCAGGACAAGCAGGGACACCATATATTTT. It encodes CASRTSRDTIYF.

This rearrangement joins TRBV6-5 to TRBJ2-1, with D maybe TRBD2 (6 bases). CDR1 is MNHEY and CDR2 is SVGAGI in the germline V gene. The CDR3 is made up of 15 amino acids. Trimming left V 6 bases short and J 5 bases short, with 17 bases between. CDR3 nucleotide sequence: TGTGCCAGCAGCCTTCTAGCGTCGGCTAACAATGAGCAGTTCTTC. It codes for CASSLLASANNEQFF.

This chain uses TRBV10-1 with TRBJ2-2; maybe TRBD1 (5 bases). The germline V gene encodes CDR1 WNHNN and CDR2 SYGVQD (reference sequence). The CDR3 is made up of 14 amino acids. Trimming stripped 3 bases from V and 1 base from J, with 6 bases between. In nucleotides, the CDR3 is TGCGCCAGCAGTGATCAGGGGAACACCGGGGAGCTGTTTTTT. It is translated as CASSDQGNTGELFF.

The chain recombines TRBV7-9 with TRBJ1-5; D ambiguous. This CDR3 has 17 residues. Germline CDR1 reads SEHNR; CDR2 reads FQNEAQ (reference sequence). Deletions cut 2 bases from V and 0 bases from J, with 14 bases between. As DNA, the CDR3 is TGTGCCAGCAGCTTAAGTCCGGTACGCTATAGCAATCAGCCCCAGCATTTT. This gives the protein CASSLSPVRYSNQPQHF.

The chain couples TRBV2 to TRBJ1-5; D is unresolved. This CDR3 contains 13 residues. Germline values: CDR1 SNHLY, CDR2 FYNNEI. With 7 bases removed from V and 2 bases from J, the gap between germline ends came to 9 bases. The CDR3 region is CASMEHGNQPQHF. The CDR3 DNA sequence: TGTGCCAGCATGGAGCACGGCAATCAGCCCCAGCATTTT.

This clone was counted a single time. This chain uses TRBV27 with TRBJ1-2; the match to TRBD1 covers 8 bases. Germline values: CDR1 MNHEY, CDR2 SMNVEV (reference sequence). After removal of 5 bases from V and 6 bases from J, the junction contained 11 bases not matched to a gene. The CDR3 contains 15 residues. CDR3 DNA sequence: TGTGCCAGCAGTCTTACAGGGGGAGGTGGGGATGGCTACACCTTC. Translation gives CASSLTGGGGDGYTF.

The chain carries TRBV5-1 and TRBJ1-4, with D possibly TRBD1 on 5 matching bases. Trimming took 4 bases from V and 4 from J, leaving 11 bases between them. The CDR3 extends over 14 amino acids. Germline values: CDR1 SGHRS, CDR2 YFSETQ. The CDR3 is CASSVDSYNEKLFF. The CDR3 nucleotides are TGCGCCAGCAGCGTAGACAGTTATAATGAAAAACTGTTTTTT.

This clone has a single count. The chain recombines TRBV4-1 with TRBJ1-2; D uncertain. The V end was cut by 4 bases, the J end by 11 bases, with 20 bases between. The germline CDR1 and CDR2 sequences are MGHRA and YSYEKL. The CDR3 is 14 amino acids. The CDR3 protein is CASSLETRAEDYTF. The CDR3 region has the DNA TGCGCCAGCAGCCTCGAAACGAGGGCGGAAGATTACACCTTC.

The chain couples TRBV27 to TRBJ2-7; 9 bases align to TRBD1. CDR1 and CDR2 from the germline V gene are MNHEY and SMNVEV (reference sequence). With V trimmed by 6 bases and J by 3 bases, 6 bases remained unmatched. The CDR3 contains 14 residues. The CDR3 loop reads CASSDRQGGYEQYV. The CDR3 region has the DNA TGTGCCAGCAGCGATAGACAGGGGGGCTACGAGCAGTACGTC.

This sequence joins TRBV12-5 and TRBJ1-2, with 10 positions matching TRBD1. The J segment lost 3 bases and the V segment lost 0 bases, leaving 7 bases of the junction unmatched. The CDR3 totals 17 residues. Per germline, CDR1 LGHNT and CDR2 FRNRAP. CDR3 amino acids: CASGLVGTGEVDYGYTF. As DNA, the CDR3 is TGTGCTAGTGGTTTGGTAGGGACAGGGGAGGTCGACTATGGCTACACCTTC.

The chain combines TRBV7-2 with TRBJ1-2; D perhaps matches TRBD1 (5 bases). V was clipped by 4 bases and J by 0 bases, with 15 bases between them. In germline, CDR1 is SGHTA, CDR2 FQGNSA. This CDR3 has 16 residues. The CDR3 sequence: CASSSEPGRTNYGYTF. CDR3 DNA: TGTGCCAGCAGCTCCGAACCAGGGCGGACTAACTATGGCTACACCTTC.

The genes are TRBV28 and TRBJ1-2, with 9 bases that match TRBD1. The length of the CDR3 is 14 residues. Trimming cost V 4 bases and J 2 bases; bases outside gene matches: 2. Germline assignment: CDR1 MDHEN and CDR2 SYDVKM. The CDR3 region has the DNA TGTGCCAGCAGTTATGGACAGGGGAACTATGGCTACACCTTC. It yields the protein CASSYGQGNYGYTF.

V usage is TRBV7-2 and J usage is TRBJ2-1; 9 nucleotides agree with TRBD2. The CDR3 extends over 15 amino acids. CDR1 is SGHTA and CDR2 is FQGNSA in the germline V gene. V lost 2 bases and J lost 7; bases outside the gene matches: 6. The CDR3 is CASSLSGRPANEQFF. The CDR3 bases are TGTGCCAGCAGCTTAAGCGGGAGGCCGGCAAATGAGCAGTTCTTC. Together with reference TRBV7-2 and TRBJ2-1, the CDR3 gives the full variable domain: GAGVSQSPSNKVTEKGKDVELRCDPISGHTALYWYRQSLGQGLEFLIYFQGNSAPDKSGLPSDRFSAERTGGSVSTLTIQRTQQEDSAVYLCASSLSGRPANEQFFGPGTRLTVL.

This chain uses TRBV7-2 with TRBJ1-5; 9 bases line up with TRBD1. Germline V gene data show CDR1 as SGHTA and CDR2 as FQGNSA. With 7 bases clipped from V and 1 base from J, the junction kept 5 bases outside the gene matches. The length of the CDR3 is 15 residues. In DNA form, the CDR3 reads TGTGCCAGCAAGATACAGGGGGCGAGCAATCAGCCCCAGCATTTT. This sequence encodes CASKIQGASNQPQHF.

The chain is built from TRBV29-1 and TRBJ2-7, with a tentative D call TRBD1 (5 bases). Trimming stripped 7 bases from V and 0 bases from J, with 13 bases between. This CDR3 spans 13 amino acids. The germline V gene has CDR1 SQVTM and CDR2 ANQGSEA. This chain's CDR3 is CSARGGASYEQYF. CDR3 in DNA: TGCAGCGCCCGAGGTGGGGCCTCCTACGAGCAGTACTTC.

This chain uses TRBV6-5 with TRBJ2-1, with 13 bases fitting TRBD2. V was pared by 4 bases and J by 14 bases, with 8 bases of the junction left unmatched. The CDR3 runs to 14 residues. The germline CDR1 and CDR2 sequences are MNHEY and SVGAGI. The DNA of the CDR3 is TGTGCCAGCAGTTCCGGACTAGCGGGAGTTCAGAAGTTCTTC. Translated, it gives CASSSGLAGVQKFF.

This chain connects TRBV27 to TRBJ2-3; 8 nucleotides line up with TRBD2. The junction had 14 bases not matched to a gene; V was cut back by 5 bases and J by 7 bases. This CDR3 has 16 residues. Germline loops: CDR1 MNHEY, CDR2 SMNVEV (reference sequence). CDR3 DNA: TGTGCCAGCAGTGGACAAGGCGGGACTAGTTTCAATACGCAGTATTTT. This gives the protein CASSGQGGTSFNTQYF.

The V call is TRBV29-1, the J call TRBJ1-2; possibly TRBD1 for D (6 bases). Trimming took 7 bases from V and 5 from J, leaving 14 bases between them. Looked up from germline, CDR1 is SQVTM and CDR2 is ANQGSEA. This CDR3 region has 12 residues. The CDR3: CSGETGSYGYTF. The CDR3 DNA reads TGCAGCGGGGAAACAGGGAGTTATGGCTACACCTTC. The full variable domain, rest sourced from reference TRBV29-1 and TRBJ1-2, is SAVISQKPSRDICQRGTSLTIQCQVDSQVTMMFWYRQQPGQSLTLIATANQGSEATYESGFVIDKFPISRPNLTFSTLTVSNMSPEDSSIYLCSGETGSYGYTFGSGTRLTVV.

V is TRBV10-3 and J is TRBJ1-4; 8 nucleotides agree with TRBD1. The junction had 11 bases not matched to a gene; V was cut back by 6 bases and J by 8 bases. This CDR3 is built from 15 residues. Germline V gives CDR1 ENHRY, CDR2 SYGVKD. CDR3 coding DNA: TGTGCCATCAGCGGATCCCAGGGGGCAGAAGAAAAACTGTTTTTT. Protein sequence: CAISGSQGAEEKLFF.

The V and J genes are TRBV9 and TRBJ1-5; D not certain. In germline, CDR1 is SGDLS, CDR2 YYNGEE. The CDR3 is 14 amino acids. The germline V and J ends were trimmed by 0 bases and 1 base, with 5 bases remaining between them. The CDR3 nucleotides are TGTGCCAGCAGCGTAGGACAAAGCAATCAGCCCCAGCATTTT. Its protein product is CASSVGQSNQPQHF.

V gene TRBV19 combines with J gene TRBJ2-1, with 9 bases matching TRBD2. The junction had 8 bases not matched to a gene; V was cut back by 3 bases and J by 8 bases. CDR1 is LNHDA and CDR2 is SQIVND in the germline V gene (reference sequence). The CDR3 contains 15 residues. The CDR3 loop reads CASSISGTSRDEQFF. CDR3 nucleotide sequence: TGTGCCAGTAGTATCTCCGGGACTAGCAGGGATGAGCAGTTCTTC.

The chain combines TRBV4-1 with TRBJ2-5; D might be TRBD1 (5 bases). V was trimmed by 0 bases and J by 7 bases, leaving 12 bases between them. Germline CDR1 MGHRA, CDR2 YSYEKL. The CDR3 spans 14 residues. The CDR3 nucleotides read TGCGCCAGCAGCCAAGATGGGGCAGACGCGACCCAGTACTTC. It specifies CASSQDGADATQYF.

The chain uses TRBV4-2 and TRBJ2-7, with TRBD2 matching over 7 bases. The CDR3 spans 16 residues. The germline gives CDR1 LGHNA, CDR2 YNFKEQ. Germline trimming cut 2 bases from V and 3 bases from J; bases unmatched to any gene: 10. The DNA of the CDR3 is TGTGCCAGCAGCCAATTAGATGGGAGGGCAGACTACGAGCAGTACTTC. Translated: CASSQLDGRADYEQYF.

V usage is TRBV28 and J usage is TRBJ1-6, with D unclear. The germline CDR1 and CDR2 sequences are MDHEN and SYDVKM. V lost 6 bases to trimming and J lost 10 bases, with 19 bases between them. This CDR3 region has 15 residues. CDR3 loop: CASRKQAPRESPLHF. The CDR3 bases are TGTGCCAGCAGAAAGCAGGCACCTAGGGAGTCACCCCTCCACTTT. Complete variable domain (other parts from reference TRBV28 and TRBJ1-6): DVKVTQSSRYLVKRTGEKVFLECVQDMDHENMFWYRQDPGLGLRLIYFSYDVKMKEKGDIPEGYSVSREKKERFSLILESASTNQTSMYLCASRKQAPRESPLHFGNGTRLTVT.

The rearrangement links TRBV5-8 to TRBJ1-2; 8 nucleotides align to TRBD1. V shed 4 bases and J 8 bases; nucleotides not matched to a gene: 10. The germline V gene encodes CDR1 SGHTS and CDR2 YDEGEE. This CDR3 is 14 amino acids long. The CDR3 DNA reads as TGTGCCAGCAGCCCTCCGACAGGGGTCAAGGGCTACACCTTC. Translated: CASSPPTGVKGYTF.

This clone was observed a few times. V usage is TRBV7-2 and J usage is TRBJ2-7; D is uncertain. The CDR3 has 15 amino acids. Germline V gene lookup returns CDR1 SGHTA and CDR2 FQGNSA. V dropped 0 bases and J dropped 4 bases, with 13 bases sitting between them. In DNA form, the CDR3 reads TGTGCCAGCAGCTTAGCGAGTACAGTCGCGTACGAGCAGTACTTC. This gives the protein CASSLASTVAYEQYF.

The chain employs TRBV6-5 and TRBJ1-4; no reliable D call. V lost 0 bases to trimming and J lost 12 bases, with 11 bases between them. Germline loops: CDR1 MNHEY, CDR2 SVGAGI. CDR3 length: 13 residues. In nucleotides, the CDR3 is TGTGCCAGCAGTTACTCGTCCACCGGGGAACTGTTTTTT. It is translated as CASSYSSTGELFF.

The CDR3 DNA reads TGTGCCAGCAGTCTACAGGGACAGGGACTCTCTGGGGCCAACGTCCTGACTTTC. Its protein is CASSLQGQGLSGANVLTF. The chain combines TRBV27 with TRBJ2-6; 9 bases are shared with TRBD1. The CDR3 spans 18 residues. With 5 bases clipped from V and 0 bases from J, the junction kept 8 bases outside the gene matches. Germline assignment: CDR1 MNHEY and CDR2 SMNVEV (reference sequence).